This T cell receptor beta chain was recorded in a study of T cell responses to AZD1222 COVID-19 vaccine. CDR1 is SGHDN, CDR2 FVKESK, per germline. Between the trimmed V and J ends, which lost 2 bases and 8 bases, there was a span of 15 bases. This CDR3 has 14 amino acids. Sequenced by immunoSEQ multiplex PCR; TCRdb stores in-frame clones only, minus some. There are 65,000 to 80,000 clones in the sample; roughly nine tenths occur only once, and approximately 4.5% lies in the top ten. Sample: peripheral blood, taken on day 0 of AZD1222 vaccination. The rearrangement joins TRBV14 to TRBJ1-2; D not resolved. This sequence originates from an adult in good health. CDR3 bases: TGTGCCAGCAGCCAATCTTTTCCAGGAGAAGGCTACACCTTC. Translating gives CASSQSFPGEGYTF. The variable domain in full, with the rest retrieved from reference TRBV14 and TRBJ1-2, is EAGVTQFPSHSVIEKGQTVTLRCDPISGHDNLYWYRRVMGKEIKFLLHFVKESKQDESGMPNNRFLAERTGGTYSTLKVQPAELEDSGVYFCASSQSFPGEGYTFGSGTRLTVV.